This T cell receptor (beta chain) was captured in a study of blood T cell repertoires in COVID-19. Across the study: Acute-phase and convalescent COVID-19 samples originated in the United States, Italy and Spain. PBMCs, B-cell-depleted T cells, or T cells provided the cDNA or gDNA that made up the material.

During active infection, Seattle patients enrolled and were then monitored through disease. CDR1 and CDR2 (germline): PRHDT, FYEKMQ (reference sequence). The CDR3 has 16 amino acids. Trimming at V came to 3 bases and at J to 8 bases, leaving 11 bases not matched to a gene. The data were produced by immunoSEQ multiplex PCR, yet TCRdb's version contains in-frame clones alone and is incomplete. This sample carries approximately 340,000 clones, 87% of them seen once, and the ten largest clones take 7.5% to 10%. This sequence originates from a man between 25 and 39 years old with COVID-19, enrolled during active disease. The J gene is TRBJ2-1, the V gene TRBV13, with TRBD2 matching 9 bases. The sequencing sample was made of peripheral blood. The CDR3 region has the DNA TGTGCCAGCAGCTTCCGATTCGCGGGGGGGCCAGATGAGCAGTTCTTC. Amino acid sequence: CASSFRFAGGPDEQFF. Full variable domain (remainder filled in from reference TRBV13 and TRBJ2-1): AAGVIQSPRHLIKEKRETATLKCYPIPRHDTVYWYQQGPGQDPQFLISFYEKMQSDKGSIPDRFSAQQFSDYHSELNMSSLELGDSALYFCASSFRFAGGPDEQFFGPGTRLTVL.